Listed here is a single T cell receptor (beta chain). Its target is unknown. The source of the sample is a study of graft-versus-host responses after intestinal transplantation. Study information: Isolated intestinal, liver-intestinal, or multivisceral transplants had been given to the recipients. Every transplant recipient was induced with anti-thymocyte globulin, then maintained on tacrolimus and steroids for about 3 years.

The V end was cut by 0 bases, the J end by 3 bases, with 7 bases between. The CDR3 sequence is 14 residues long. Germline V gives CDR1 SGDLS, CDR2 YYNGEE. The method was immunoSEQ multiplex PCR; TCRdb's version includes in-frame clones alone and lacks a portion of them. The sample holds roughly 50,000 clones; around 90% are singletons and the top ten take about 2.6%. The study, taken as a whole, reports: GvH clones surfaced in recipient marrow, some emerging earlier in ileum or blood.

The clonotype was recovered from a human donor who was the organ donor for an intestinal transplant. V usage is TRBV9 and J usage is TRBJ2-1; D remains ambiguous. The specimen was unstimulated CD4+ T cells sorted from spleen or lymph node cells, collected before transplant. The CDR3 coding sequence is TGTGCCAGCAGCGTAGGGATAGGCTACAATGAGCAGTTCTTC. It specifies CASSVGIGYNEQFF.